A single TCR beta chain is shown here with its context. Its specificity is unknown. Collection yielded approximately 2.3 ml of blood per donor. Whole blood, unsorted for T cells, was the source of total RNA. The data derive from a study of monozygotic twins with inflammatory bowel disease. Study observations and caveats: Possibly reflecting limited power, no difference in repertoire similarity was found between concordant and discordant twins.

Nested PCRs of approximately 17 and 9 cycles, two in total, were run on TCRalpha and TCRbeta cDNA. TCRdb re-called the 5' RACE reads; one entry per CDR3 protein, DNA not given. The sample includes more than 300,000 distinct CDR3 sequences. The sequence was collected from a human donor with ulcerative colitis or Crohn's disease, or a healthy co-twin of an affected twin (not recorded which). Material: blood.

CDR3 in amino acids: CASSVVGNSGEQYF. The genes are TRBV9 and TRBJ2-7. Germline CDR1 and CDR2: SGDLS and YYNGEE. This CDR3 is 14 amino acids long.